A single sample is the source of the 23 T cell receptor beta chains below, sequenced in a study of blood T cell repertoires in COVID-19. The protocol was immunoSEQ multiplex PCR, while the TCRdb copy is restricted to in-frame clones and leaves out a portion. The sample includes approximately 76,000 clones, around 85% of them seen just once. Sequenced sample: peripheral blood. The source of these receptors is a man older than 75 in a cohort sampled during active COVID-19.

The CDR3 here is CASSAGETQYF. The CDR3 bases are TGTGCCAGCAGCGCGGGAGAGACCCAGTACTTC. The rearrangement links TRBV3-1 (or the pseudogene TRBV3-2) to TRBJ2-5; possible D gene TRBD2, 5 bases. The CDR3 totals 11 residues. The germline gives CDR1 LGHDT, CDR2 YNNKEL (reference sequence). V lost 5 bases and J 4 bases, leaving 5 bases between the germline ends.

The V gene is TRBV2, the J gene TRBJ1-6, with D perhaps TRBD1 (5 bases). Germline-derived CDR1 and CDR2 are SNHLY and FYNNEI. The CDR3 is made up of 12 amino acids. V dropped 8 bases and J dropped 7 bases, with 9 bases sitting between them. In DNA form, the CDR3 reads TGTGCCAGCCAGGGCCGCAATTCACCCCTCCACTTT. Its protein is CASQGRNSPLHF.

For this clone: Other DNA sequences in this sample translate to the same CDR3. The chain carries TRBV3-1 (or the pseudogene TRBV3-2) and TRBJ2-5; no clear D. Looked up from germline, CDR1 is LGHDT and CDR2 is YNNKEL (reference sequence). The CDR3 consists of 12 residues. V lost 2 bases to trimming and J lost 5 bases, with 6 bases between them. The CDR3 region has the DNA TGTGCCAGCAGCCAATTACAGGAGACCCAGTACTTC. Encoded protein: CASSQLQETQYF.

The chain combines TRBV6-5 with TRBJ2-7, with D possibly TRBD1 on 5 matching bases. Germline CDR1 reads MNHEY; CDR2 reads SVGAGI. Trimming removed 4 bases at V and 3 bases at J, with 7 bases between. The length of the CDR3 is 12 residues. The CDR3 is CASSSTVYEQYF. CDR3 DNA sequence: TGTGCCAGCAGTTCGACAGTCTACGAGCAGTACTTC.

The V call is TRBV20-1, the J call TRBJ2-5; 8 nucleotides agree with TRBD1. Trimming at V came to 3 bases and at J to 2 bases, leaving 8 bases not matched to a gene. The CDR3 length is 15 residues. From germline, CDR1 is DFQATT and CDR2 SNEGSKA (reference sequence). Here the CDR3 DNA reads TGCAGTGCTAGTAGACAGGGGAGGTCTCAAGAGACCCAGTACTTC. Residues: CSASRQGRSQETQYF.

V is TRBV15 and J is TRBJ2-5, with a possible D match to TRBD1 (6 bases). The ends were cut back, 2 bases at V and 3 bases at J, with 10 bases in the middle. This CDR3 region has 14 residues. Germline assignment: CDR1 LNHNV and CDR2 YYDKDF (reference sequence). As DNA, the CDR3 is TGTGCCACCAGCAGACCAAACAGGGAAGAGACCCAGTACTTC. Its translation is CATSRPNREETQYF.

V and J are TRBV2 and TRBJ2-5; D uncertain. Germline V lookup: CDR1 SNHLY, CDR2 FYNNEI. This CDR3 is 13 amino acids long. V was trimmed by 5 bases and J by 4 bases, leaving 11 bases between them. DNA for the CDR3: TGTGCCAGCAGTCGTGAGGTTCGAGAGACCCAGTACTTC. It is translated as CASSREVRETQYF.

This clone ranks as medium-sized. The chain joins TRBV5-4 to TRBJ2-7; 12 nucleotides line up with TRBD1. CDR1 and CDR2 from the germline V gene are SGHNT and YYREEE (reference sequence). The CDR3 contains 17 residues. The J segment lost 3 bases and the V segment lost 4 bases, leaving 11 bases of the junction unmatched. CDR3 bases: TGTGCCAGCAGCAGACCGGGACAGGGGGCTCTCAGCTACGAGCAGTACTTC. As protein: CASSRPGQGALSYEQYF.

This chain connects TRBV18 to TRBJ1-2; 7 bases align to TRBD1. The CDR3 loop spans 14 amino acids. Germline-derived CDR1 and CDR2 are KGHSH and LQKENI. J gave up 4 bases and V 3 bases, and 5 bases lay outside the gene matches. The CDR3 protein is CASSPGQASYGYTF. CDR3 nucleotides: TGTGCCAGCTCACCCGGACAGGCCTCCTATGGCTACACCTTC.

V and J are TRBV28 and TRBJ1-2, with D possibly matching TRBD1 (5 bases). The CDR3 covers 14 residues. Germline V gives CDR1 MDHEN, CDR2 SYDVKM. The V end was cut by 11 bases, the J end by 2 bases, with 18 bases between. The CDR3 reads CAFGIGGRNYGYTF. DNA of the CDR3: TGTGCCTTCGGGATCGGGGGACGGAACTATGGCTACACCTTC.

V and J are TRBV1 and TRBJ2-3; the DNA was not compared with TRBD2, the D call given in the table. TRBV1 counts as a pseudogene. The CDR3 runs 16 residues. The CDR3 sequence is CTSIIFEVPSTDTQYF. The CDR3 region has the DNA TGCACCAGCATCATCTTTGAGGTTCCAAGCACAGATACGCAGTATTTT.

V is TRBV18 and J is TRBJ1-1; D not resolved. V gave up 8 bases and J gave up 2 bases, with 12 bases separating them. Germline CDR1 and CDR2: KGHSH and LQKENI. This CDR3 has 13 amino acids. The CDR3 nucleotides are TGTGCCAGCGGACTACAGCGAAACACTGAAGCTTTCTTT. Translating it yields CASGLQRNTEAFF.

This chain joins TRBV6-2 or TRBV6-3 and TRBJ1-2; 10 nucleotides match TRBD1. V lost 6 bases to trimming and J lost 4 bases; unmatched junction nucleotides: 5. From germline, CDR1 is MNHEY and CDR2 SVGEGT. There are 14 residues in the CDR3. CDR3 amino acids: CASRYGTGAYGYTF. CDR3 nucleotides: TGTGCCAGCAGATACGGGACAGGGGCCTATGGCTACACCTTC.

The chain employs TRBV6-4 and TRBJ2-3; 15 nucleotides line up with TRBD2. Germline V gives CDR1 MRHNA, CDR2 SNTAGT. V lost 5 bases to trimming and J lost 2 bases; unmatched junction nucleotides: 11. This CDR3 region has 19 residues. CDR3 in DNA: TGTGCCAGCAGTAACCAGGGGACTAGCGGGGGGTACTCCACAGATACGCAGTATTTT. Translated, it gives CASSNQGTSGGYSTDTQYF.

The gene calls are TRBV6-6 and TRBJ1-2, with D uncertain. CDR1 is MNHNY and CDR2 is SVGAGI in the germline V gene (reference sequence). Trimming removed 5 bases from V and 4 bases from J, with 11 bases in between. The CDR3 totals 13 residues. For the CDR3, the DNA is TGTGCCAGCAGTCACCAGGAAGCCTATGGCTACACCTTC. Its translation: CASSHQEAYGYTF.

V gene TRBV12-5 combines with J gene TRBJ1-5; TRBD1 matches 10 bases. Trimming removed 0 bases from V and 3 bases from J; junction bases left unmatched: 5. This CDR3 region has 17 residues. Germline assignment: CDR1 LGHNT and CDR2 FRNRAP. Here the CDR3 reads CASGLVSGTGDNQPQHF. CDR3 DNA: TGTGCTAGTGGTTTGGTATCCGGGACAGGGGACAATCAGCCCCAGCATTTT.

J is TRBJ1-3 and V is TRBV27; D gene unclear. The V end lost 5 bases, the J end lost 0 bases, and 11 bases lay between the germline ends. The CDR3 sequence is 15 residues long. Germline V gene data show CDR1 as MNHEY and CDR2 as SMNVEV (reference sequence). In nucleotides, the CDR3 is TGTGCCAGCAGTCCCCAAGCATTCTCTGGAAACACCATATATTTT. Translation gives CASSPQAFSGNTIYF.

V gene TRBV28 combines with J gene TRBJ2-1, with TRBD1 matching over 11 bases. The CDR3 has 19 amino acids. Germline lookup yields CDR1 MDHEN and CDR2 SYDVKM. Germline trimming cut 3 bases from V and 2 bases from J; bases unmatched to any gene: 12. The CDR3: CASSFRDRGIQSTYNEQFF. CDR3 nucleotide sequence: TGTGCCAGCAGTTTCCGGGACAGGGGGATCCAATCCACCTACAATGAGCAGTTCTTC.

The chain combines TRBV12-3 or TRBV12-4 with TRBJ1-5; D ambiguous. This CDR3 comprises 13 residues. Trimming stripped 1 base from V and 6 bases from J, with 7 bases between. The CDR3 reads CASSLGTGQPQHF. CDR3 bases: TGTGCCAGCAGTTTAGGTACGGGTCAGCCCCAGCATTTT.

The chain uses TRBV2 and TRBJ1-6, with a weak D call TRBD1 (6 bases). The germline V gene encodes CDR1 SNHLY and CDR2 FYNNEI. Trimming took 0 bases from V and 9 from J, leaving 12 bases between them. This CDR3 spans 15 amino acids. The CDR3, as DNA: TGTGCCAGCAGTGAAGCGCAGCGAGGGGGTTCACCCCTCCACTTT. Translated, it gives CASSEAQRGGSPLHF. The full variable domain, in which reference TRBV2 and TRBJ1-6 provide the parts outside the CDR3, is EPEVTQTPSHQVTQMGQEVILRCVPISNHLYFYWYRQILGQKVEFLVSFYNNEISEKSEIFDDQFSVERPDGSNFTLKIRSTKLEDSAMYFCASSEAQRGGSPLHFGNGTRLTVT.

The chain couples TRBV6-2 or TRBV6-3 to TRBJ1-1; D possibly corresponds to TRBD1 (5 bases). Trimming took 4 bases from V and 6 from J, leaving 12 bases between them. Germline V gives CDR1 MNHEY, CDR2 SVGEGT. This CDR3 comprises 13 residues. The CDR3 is CASSFRQIAEAFF. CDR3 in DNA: TGTGCCAGCAGTTTCCGACAGATCGCTGAAGCTTTCTTT.

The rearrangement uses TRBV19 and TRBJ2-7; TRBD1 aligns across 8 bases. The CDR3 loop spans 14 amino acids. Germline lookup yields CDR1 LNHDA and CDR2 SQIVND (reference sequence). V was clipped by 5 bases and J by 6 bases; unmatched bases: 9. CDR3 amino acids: CASSPTGGQSEQYF. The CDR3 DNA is TGTGCCAGTAGTCCTACAGGGGGGCAGTCCGAGCAGTACTTC.

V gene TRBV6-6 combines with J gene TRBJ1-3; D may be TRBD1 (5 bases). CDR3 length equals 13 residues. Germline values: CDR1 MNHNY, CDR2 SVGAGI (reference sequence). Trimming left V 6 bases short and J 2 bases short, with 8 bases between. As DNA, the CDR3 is TGTGCCAGCAGCCAAGGGGCTGGAAACACCATATATTTT. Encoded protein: CASSQGAGNTIYF.